The rows below give T cell receptor beta chains drawn from one sample of a study of shared clonotypes between healthy human individuals. Profiled with immunoSEQ multiplex PCR; TCRdb holds only in-frame clones, not every one. The sample carries roughly 650,000 clones, around 97% recorded once. Sample: naive CD4+ T cells sorted from blood. The receptor source for this set is a woman aged 25 to 45 in good health. The CDR3 runs from the conserved cysteine through the conserved F or W. A D gene is named only where the DNA matches it firmly. Clone size is stated in some rows and not others, as once, few, many or a class when expanded.

NA,TRBV6-1,TRBJ2-5,TRBD2,15,CASGISLAGGETQYF,TGTGCCAGCGGGATCTCTCTAGCGGGAGGTGAGACCCAGTACTTC
once,TRBV5-1,TRBJ1-4,NA,14,CASSWAGQNEKLFF,TGCGCCAGCAGCTGGGCCGGACAGAATGAAAAACTGTTTTTT
NA,TRBV2,TRBJ2-3,TRBD2,15,CASNQLAGAADTQYF,TGTGCCAGCAATCAACTAGCGGGAGCGGCAGATACGCAGTATTTT
NA,TRBV28,TRBJ2-2,TRBD2,16,CASSFIAGVNTGELFF,TGTGCCAGCAGTTTTATAGCGGGAGTCAACACCGGGGAGCTGTTTTTT
NA,TRBV2,TRBJ1-4,TRBD1,14,CASSKQGAREKLFF,TGTGCCAGCAGTAAACAGGGGGCGAGGGAAAAACTGTTTTTT
NA,TRBV11-2,TRBJ2-7,TRBD1,16,CASSSDRETPRYEQYF,TGTGCCAGCAGCTCGGACAGGGAGACTCCCCGCTACGAGCAGTACTTC
NA,TRBV7-9,TRBJ1-4,TRBD1,14,CASSPARQGFELFF,TGTGCCAGCAGCCCAGCGAGACAGGGTTTTGAACTGTTTTTT
NA,TRBV5-1,TRBJ2-1,TRBD2,15,CASSLGLAGYNEQFF,TGCGCCAGCAGCCTGGGACTAGCGGGGTACAATGAGCAGTTCTTC
NA,TRBV6-5,TRBJ1-1,NA,15,CASSYAPGANTEAFF,TGTGCCAGCAGTTACGCTCCGGGGGCGAACACTGAAGCTTTCTTT
NA,TRBV18,TRBJ1-1,NA,15,CASSQSTGTNTEAFF,TGTGCCAGCTCACAAAGCACAGGGACTAACACTGAAGCTTTCTTT
NA,TRBV6-1,TRBJ2-5,NA,13,CASSESRAETQYF,TGTGCCAGCAGTGAGTCCCGCGCCGAGACCCAGTACTTC
NA,TRBV14,TRBJ1-3,NA,15,CASSQDRGSGNTIYF,TGTGCCAGCAGCCAAGACAGGGGATCTGGAAACACCATATATTTT
NA,TRBV28,TRBJ2-3,TRBD2,15,CASSLPGRATNTQYF,TGTGCCAGCAGTTTACCCGGGAGGGCCACGAATACGCAGTATTTT
once,TRBV27,TRBJ1-1,NA,13,CASRGPFTTEAFF,TGTGCCAGCAGAGGTCCCTTCACCACTGAAGCTTTCTTT
NA,TRBV6-1,TRBJ2-7,NA,12,CASSGSAAEQYF,TGTGCCAGCAGTGGCTCAGCGGCCGAGCAGTACTTC
NA,TRBV28,TRBJ1-2,NA,12,CASSLQGIGYTF,TGTGCCAGCAGTTTACAGGGGATAGGCTACACCTTC
NA,TRBV7-2,TRBJ1-1,NA,13,CASSFQGMGEAFF,TGTGCCAGCAGCTTCCAGGGGATGGGTGAAGCTTTCTTT
NA,TRBV28,TRBJ2-7,TRBD1,14,CASSSRDRVYEQYF,TGTGCCAGCAGTTCCCGGGACAGGGTTTACGAGCAGTACTTC
once,TRBV6-1,TRBJ1-1,NA,14,CASSEKEGKTEAFF,TGTGCCAGCAGTGAAAAGGAGGGGAAAACTGAAGCTTTCTTT
once,TRBV7-6,TRBJ2-1,NA,11,CASSSGNEQFF,TGTGCCAGCAGCTCCGGCAATGAGCAGTTCTTC
NA,TRBV6-6,TRBJ1-1,TRBD1,15,CASSSNRDRRTEAFF,TGTGCCAGCAGTTCAAACCGGGACAGACGGACTGAAGCTTTCTTT
NA,TRBV6-6,TRBJ1-3,NA,16,CASSYRVVGSGNTIYF,TGTGCCAGCAGTTACAGAGTCGTGGGCTCTGGAAACACCATATATTTT
NA,TRBV5-1,TRBJ2-6,NA,16,CASSLVWIGGANVLTF,TGCGCCAGCAGCTTGGTCTGGATAGGTGGGGCCAACGTCCTGACTTTC
NA,TRBV18,TRBJ2-1,TRBD2,15,CATRIRAGALDEQFF,TGTGCCACCCGGATACGTGCGGGAGCCCTAGATGAGCAGTTCTTC
NA,TRBV13,TRBJ1-1,TRBD1,14,CASRPRGRNTEAFF,TGTGCCAGCAGACCCAGGGGGCGGAACACTGAAGCTTTCTTT
NA,TRBV27,TRBJ2-7,NA,16,CASSPLPDEVLREQYF,TGTGCCAGCAGTCCTCTACCGGACGAGGTACTACGGGAGCAGTACTTC
NA,TRBV7-8,TRBJ2-1,NA,15,CASSLAGSSYNEQFF,TGTGCCAGCAGCTTAGCGGGAAGCTCCTACAATGAGCAGTTCTTC
once,TRBV28,TRBJ1-1,NA,17,CASSLITAGRVNTEAFF,TGTGCCAGCAGTTTAATAACGGCTGGCAGGGTGAACACTGAAGCTTTCTTT
NA,TRBV18,TRBJ2-1,NA,15,CASSPLGSLGNEQFF,TGTGCCAGCTCACCACTGGGGTCATTAGGCAATGAGCAGTTCTTC